This record looks at one T cell receptor beta chain sequence and its context. Authors' analysis steps: From reference gene primer amplification, estimates of nucleated cell counts were derived. Only in-frame clones appear in the TCRdb table, and some are missing; sequencing was by immunoSEQ multiplex PCR. That table gives V, J and clone size, and the DNA gave D and trimming. The sample contains around 55,000 clones, more than 70% of which appear only once. The data were taken from a study of blood T cell repertoires in COVID-19. Study-wide context: Samples came from the United States, Italy and Spain, spanning acute and convalescent COVID-19.

Germline lookup yields CDR1 SQVTM and CDR2 ANQGSEA. This CDR3 region has 13 residues. Trimming removed 6 bases from V and 2 bases from J; junction bases left unmatched: 7. The specimen was peripheral blood. The receptor was derived from a man aged 55 to 70 with active COVID-19. The rearrangement joins TRBV29-1 to TRBJ2-7; 7 positions match TRBD2. The CDR3 spells CSVVAGVTYEQYF. CDR3 nucleotide sequence: TGCAGCGTAGTAGCGGGTGTCACCTACGAGCAGTACTTC.